This entry lists 15 T cell receptor beta chains sequenced from one sample in a study of early T cells in non-severe SARS-CoV-2 infection. TCRdb reanalysed the 5' RACE reads using MiXCR and keeps one entry per CDR3 protein. The data show approximately 69,000 distinct CDR3 sequences, over 9.5% seen once. The sequencing here drew on whole blood, taken at baseline. These receptor sequences come from an adult who was a healthcare worker with PCR-confirmed SARS-CoV-2 infection or an uninfected control (not recorded which).

Ten or more counts support this clonotype. This chain joins TRBV3-1 and TRBJ2-3, with 11 bases lining up with TRBD2. The CDR3 loop spans 16 amino acids. J gave up 1 base and V 2 bases, and 2 bases lay outside the gene matches. Per germline, CDR1 LGHDT and CDR2 YNNKEL (reference sequence). The DNA for the CDR3 is TGTGCCAGCAGCCAACTAGCGGGGGGTGGCACAGATACGCAGTATTTT. This sequence encodes CASSQLAGGGTDTQYF.

This clonotype came up many times. The chain couples TRBV29-1 to TRBJ2-3; the D is unclear. The CDR3 totals 11 residues. In germline, CDR1 is SQVTM, CDR2 ANQGSEA. Trimming shortened V by 0 bases and J by 6 bases, and 4 bases separated the two germline ends. The CDR3 sequence: CSVEDYDTQYF. The CDR3 DNA reads TGCAGCGTTGAAGATTACGATACGCAGTATTTT.

This clonotype was observed a few times. In DNA form, the CDR3 reads TGTGCCAGCAGTTCCCCGGGACGCCCGAGCTATGGCTACACCTTC. This codes for CASSSPGRPSYGYTF. V and J are TRBV6-5 and TRBJ1-2, with a tentative D call TRBD1 (5 bases). The germline gives CDR1 MNHEY, CDR2 SVGAGI. V lost 4 bases to trimming and J lost 4 bases, with 16 bases between them. The CDR3 is 15 residues long.

The rearrangement joins TRBV19 to TRBJ2-2; D perhaps matches TRBD2 (5 bases). The CDR3 is made up of 13 amino acids. From germline, CDR1 is LNHDA and CDR2 SQIVND (reference sequence). V lost 7 bases and J lost 4, with 10 bases in between. CDR3 sequence reads: CASKTRTTGELFF. The CDR3 DNA sequence: TGTGCCAGTAAAACTAGAACCACCGGGGAGCTGTTTTTT.

This rearrangement joins TRBV6-6 to TRBJ2-7; D not certain. The CDR3 is 15 residues long. Between the trimmed V and J ends, which lost 0 bases and 6 bases, there was a span of 15 bases. Germline loops: CDR1 MNHNY, CDR2 SVGAGI (reference sequence). As DNA, the CDR3 is TGTGCCAGCAGTTACTCGAGGCTCATCAACCTCGAGCAGTACTTC. This encodes CASSYSRLINLEQYF.

The chain employs TRBV27 and TRBJ2-2, with D possibly TRBD1 on 6 matching bases. The V end lost 3 bases, the J end lost 5 bases, and 13 bases lay between the germline ends. Germline values: CDR1 MNHEY, CDR2 SMNVEV (reference sequence). This CDR3 spans 15 amino acids. CDR3 DNA: TGTGCCAGCAGTTTCGGGCAGGGGCTGACCGGGGAGCTGTTTTTT. It yields the protein CASSFGQGLTGELFF.

This clonotype showed up many times. The gene calls are TRBV6-2 or TRBV6-3 and TRBJ2-2, with no clear D. The CDR3 length is 11 residues. Germline CDR1 reads MNHEY; CDR2 reads SVGEGT. The V end was cut by 6 bases, the J end by 3 bases, with 2 bases between. CDR3 loop: CASRDTGELFF. CDR3 bases: TGTGCCAGCAGAGACACCGGGGAGCTGTTTTTT.

Ten or more counts support this clonotype. The CDR3 coding sequence is TGCAGTGCTAGAGTGGGGACAGGCACTGAAGCTTTCTTT. Protein sequence: CSARVGTGTEAFF. The rearrangement joins TRBV20-1 to TRBJ1-1; 8 nucleotides line up with TRBD1. Germline V lookup: CDR1 DFQATT, CDR2 SNEGSKA (reference sequence). This CDR3 contains 13 residues. V dropped 1 base and J dropped 4; count of bases not matched to a gene: 2.

V gene TRBV4-3 combines with J gene TRBJ2-3, with D unclear. CDR3 length: 13 amino acids. V was trimmed by 0 bases and J by 2 bases, leaving 3 bases between them. The V gene's germline CDR1 is LGHNA and CDR2 YSLEER. CDR3 sequence (DNA): TGCGCCAGCAGCCAAGACCACACAGATACGCAGTATTTT. It encodes CASSQDHTDTQYF.

This clonotype was counted many times. The genes are TRBV12-3 or TRBV12-4 and TRBJ2-5; 7 bases line up with TRBD2. Trimming took 5 bases from V and 4 from J; bases not matched to a gene: 10. This CDR3 contains 15 residues. This CDR3 reads CASSDGRGRGETQYF. The CDR3 region has the DNA TGTGCCAGCAGTGACGGGCGGGGGAGAGGAGAGACCCAGTACTTC.

This clonotype was seen ten or more times. The V gene is TRBV6-5, the J gene TRBJ2-7, with D unresolved. The V gene's germline CDR1 is MNHEY and CDR2 SVGAGI. V gave up 5 bases and J gave up 7 bases, with 12 bases separating them. The CDR3 extends over 12 amino acids. CDR3 nucleotide sequence: TGTGCCAGCAGTCCCCCGGGCCGGGAGCAGTACTTC. It codes for CASSPPGREQYF.

This clonotype has more than one count but fewer than ten. The gene calls are TRBV20-1 and TRBJ2-3, with 10 bases matching TRBD2. Per the germline V gene, CDR1 is DFQATT and CDR2 is SNEGSKA (reference sequence). With V trimmed by 7 bases and J by 2 bases, 6 bases remained unmatched. This CDR3 is 14 amino acids long. In DNA, the CDR3 is TGCAGTGTTAGTAGCGGGGGGAACACAGATACGCAGTATTTT. Amino acid sequence: CSVSSGGNTDTQYF.

This clonotype has only a few counts. V is TRBV7-8 and J is TRBJ2-7; the match to TRBD2 covers 7 bases. Per the germline V gene, CDR1 is SGHVS and CDR2 is FQNEAQ. This CDR3 spans 16 amino acids. V lost 0 bases to trimming and J lost 5 bases; unmatched junction nucleotides: 10. The CDR3 region is CASSLAPGGSTHEQYF. Written as DNA, the CDR3 is TGTGCCAGCAGCTTAGCGCCAGGCGGGAGTACCCACGAGCAGTACTTC.

This clonotype was observed at least ten times. V and J are TRBV20-1 and TRBJ1-1; TRBD1 is a possible D gene (5 bases). The CDR3 extends over 15 amino acids. The germline V gene encodes CDR1 DFQATT and CDR2 SNEGSKA (reference sequence). V was trimmed by 0 bases and J by 5 bases, leaving 16 bases between them. Here the CDR3 DNA reads TGCAGTGCTAGAGATCCTAAGGCCCAGGGAACTGAAGCTTTCTTT. This gives the protein CSARDPKAQGTEAFF.

This clonotype showed up many times. The rearrangement links TRBV28 to TRBJ2-3, with 8 positions matching TRBD1. The CDR3 contains 14 residues. CDR1 is MDHEN and CDR2 is SYDVKM in the germline V gene. J gave up 3 bases and V 5 bases, and 4 bases lay outside the gene matches. The CDR3, as DNA: TGTGCCAGCAGTCTGGGACAGGATACAGATACGCAGTATTTT. As protein: CASSLGQDTDTQYF.